This TCR beta chain was sequenced for a study of shared clonotypes between healthy human individuals. Whole-study results and caveats: Naive subsets typically showed greater estimated richness than memory subsets. Having only a few donors restricted how much genetic and exposure-history diversity was captured.

CDR3 length equals 14 residues. Germline V gives CDR1 SGHRS, CDR2 YFSETQ. The V gene lost 0 bases and the J gene lost 6 bases, with 12 bases spanning the gap. As to this clone: As yet, its antigen is unknown.

CD8 cells regarded as naive lacked CD45RO, were positively chosen for CCR7, and omitted terminally differentiated effector memory CD45RA+ cells. The assay was immunoSEQ multiplex PCR, and TCRdb's table has in-frame clones only and misses some. The data hold hundreds of thousands of clones, with about 91% observed a single time. This TCR came from a man aged 30 to 45 in good health. The sample taken for sequencing was naive CD8+ T cells sorted from blood. This sequence joins TRBV5-1 and TRBJ1-1, with D unresolved. CDR3 region: CASSLEVGSPEAFF. The CDR3 DNA sequence: TGCGCCAGCAGCTTGGAGGTGGGGAGTCCTGAAGCTTTCTTT. Variable domain in full (rest from reference TRBV5-1 and TRBJ1-1): KAGVTQTPRYLIKTRGQQVTLSCSPISGHRSVSWYQQTPGQGLQFLFEYFSETQRNKGNFPGRFSGRQFSNSRSEMNVSTLELGDSALYLCASSLEVGSPEAFFGQGTRLTVV.